The clone carrying this TCR beta chain came up a few times. These data belong to a study of T-cell memory formation after mild COVID-19. Between the trimmed V and J ends, which lost 5 bases and 4 bases, there was a span of 8 bases. CDR1 is SGHAT and CDR2 is FQNNGV in the germline V gene. This CDR3 comprises 12 residues. TCRdb analysed the 5' RACE reads with MiXCR anew, one entry per CDR3 protein. Here the sample spans 450,000 or so distinct CDR3 sequences, around 20% being singletons. The source is an adult woman who had mild COVID-19 (a few samples of this study predate the infection). Cell type and time point are not known. The chain is built from TRBV11-2 and TRBJ1-2; D remains ambiguous. The sequenced material came from PBMCs or a T cell subset sorted from them (not recorded which). For the CDR3, the DNA is TGTGCCAGCAGCCCACAAACCTATGGCTACACCTTC. This codes for CASSPQTYGYTF.